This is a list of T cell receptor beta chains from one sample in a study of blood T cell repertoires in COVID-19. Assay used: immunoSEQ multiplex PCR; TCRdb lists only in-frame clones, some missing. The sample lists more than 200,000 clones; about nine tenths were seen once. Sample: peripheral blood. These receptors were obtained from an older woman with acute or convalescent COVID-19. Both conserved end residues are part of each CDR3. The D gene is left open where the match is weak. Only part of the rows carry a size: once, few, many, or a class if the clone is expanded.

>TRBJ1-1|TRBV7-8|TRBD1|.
TGTGCCAGCAGCTTAGCGACAGGGACGTACACTGAAGCTTTCTTT
CASSLATGTYTEAFF
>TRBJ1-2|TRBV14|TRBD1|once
TGTGCCAGCAGCCCCTACGGGACAGTCTATGGCTACACCTTC
CASSPYGTVYGYTF
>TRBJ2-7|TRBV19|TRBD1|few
TGTGCCAGTAGAAACTCCGGGACAGGGGACTCCTACGAGCAGTACTTC
CASRNSGTGDSYEQYF
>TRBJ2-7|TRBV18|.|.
TGTGCCAGCTCACCCGGGACTGCCTCCTACGAGCAGTACTTC
CASSPGTASYEQYF
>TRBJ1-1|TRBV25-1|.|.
TGTGCCAGCACTTCGGACAGATTAAACACTGAAGCTTTCTTT
CASTSDRLNTEAFF
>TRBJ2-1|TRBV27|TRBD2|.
TGTACAAACCCAAGCGGGAGTAACTACAATGAGCAGTTCTTC
CTNPSGSNYNEQFF
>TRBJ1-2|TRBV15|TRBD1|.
TGTGCCACCAGCACACAGCGGACAGGGTCCTATGGCTACACCTTC
CATSTQRTGSYGYTF
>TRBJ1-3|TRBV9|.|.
TGTGCCAGCAGCCTGGGCGGGAGGGGATCTGGAAACACCATATATTTT
CASSLGGRGSGNTIYF
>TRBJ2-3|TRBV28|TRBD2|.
TGTGTTACGGGGGGGGCGGGAGGTGTAAAAACAGATACGCAGTATTTT
CVTGGAGGVKTDTQYF
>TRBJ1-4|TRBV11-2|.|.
TGTGCCAGCAGCTCCACAGCTTTTTATGAAAAACTGTTTTTT
CASSSTAFYEKLFF
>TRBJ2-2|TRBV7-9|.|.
TGTGCCAGCAGCTCCAGTATAATCGCGAACACCGGGGAGCTGTTTTTT
CASSSSIIANTGELFF
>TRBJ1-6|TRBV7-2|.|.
TGTGCCAGCAGCTTAGGAGGCTTCCGATATTCACCCCTCCACTTT
CASSLGGFRYSPLHF
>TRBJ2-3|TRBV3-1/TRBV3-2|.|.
TGTGCCAGCAGCCAAGTGGGGCCGGGCACAGATACGCAGTATTTT
CASSQVGPGTDTQYF
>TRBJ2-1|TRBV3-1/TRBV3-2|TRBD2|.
TGTGCCAGCAGCCAAGTAAGCGGGAGCCTGGGTGAGCAGTTCTTC
CASSQVSGSLGEQFF
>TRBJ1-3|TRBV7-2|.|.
TGTGCCAGCAGCTTGGGCGTGGGGGGTTATGGAAACACCATATATTTT
CASSLGVGGYGNTIYF
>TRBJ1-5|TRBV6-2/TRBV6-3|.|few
TGTGCCAGCAGTTCCCTCGGGACATCAGATCAGCCCCAGCATTTT
CASSSLGTSDQPQHF
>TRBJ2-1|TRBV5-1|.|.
TGCGCCAGCACGGAACCTAGTGCCTACAATGAGCAGTTCTTC
CASTEPSAYNEQFF
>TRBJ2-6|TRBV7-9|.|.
TGTGCCAGCAGCCCTCAACAGGGCTCTGGGGCCAACGTCCTGACTTTC
CASSPQQGSGANVLTF
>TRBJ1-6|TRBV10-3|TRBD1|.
TGTGCCATCAGGGCAGACAGGGGCCAACCGAGCTCCTATAATTCACCCCTCCACTTT
CAIRADRGQPSSYNSPLHF
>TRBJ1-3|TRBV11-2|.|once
TGTGCCAGCAGCTTAGTTGAATATCTCGGCGCGGACACCATATATTTT
CASSLVEYLGADTIYF
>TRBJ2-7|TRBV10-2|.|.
TGCGCCAGCAGTGAGTCAGCGAATCCTATCTACGAGCAGTACTTC
CASSESANPIYEQYF
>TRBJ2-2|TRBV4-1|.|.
TGCGCCAGCAGCCAACAGGGACTGAACACCGGGGAGCTGTTTTTT
CASSQQGLNTGELFF
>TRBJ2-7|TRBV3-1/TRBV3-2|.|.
TGTGCCAGCAGCCAAGAGACTAGTTCGATTCACGAGCAGTACTTC
CASSQETSSIHEQYF
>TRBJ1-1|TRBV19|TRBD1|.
TGTGCCAGTAGTATCTGGACAGGTTCCCGGGGAGCTTTCTTT
CASSIWTGSRGAFF
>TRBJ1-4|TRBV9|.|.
TGTGCCAGCAGCGCAGCCGGGGAAAAACTGTTTTTT
CASSAAGEKLFF
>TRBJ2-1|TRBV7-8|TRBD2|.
TGTGCCAGCAGCCCCCAAGCGGGGGACCAGTTCTTC
CASSPQAGDQFF
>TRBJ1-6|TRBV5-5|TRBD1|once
TGTGCCAGCAGTCGTCGACCGGGACAGGACTATAATTCACCCCTCCACTTT
CASSRRPGQDYNSPLHF
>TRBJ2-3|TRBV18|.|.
TGTGCCAGCTCTCTCACTAGCACAGATACGCAGTATTTT
CASSLTSTDTQYF
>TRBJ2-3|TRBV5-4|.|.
TGTGCCAGCAGCGAGATCCGGGACTCCCTTATTACGCAGTATTTT
CASSEIRDSLITQYF
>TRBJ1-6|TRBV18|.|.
TGTGCCAGCTCACCTACCTGGACGGATCCAGGGAATTCACCCCTCCACTTT
CASSPTWTDPGNSPLHF
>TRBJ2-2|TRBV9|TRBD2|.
TGTGCCAGCAAAACATCTAGCGGGACCGGGGAGCTGTTTTTT
CASKTSSGTGELFF